This T cell receptor beta chain was profiled in a study of blood T cell repertoires in COVID-19. Looking at the study overall: The origin of the acute and convalescent COVID-19 samples was the United States, Italy and Spain. Sources were T cells, B-cell-depleted T cells, or PBMCs; the material itself was cDNA or gDNA.

Trimming cost V 2 bases and J 4 bases, with 17 bases left between them. The CDR3 has 16 amino acids. The germline CDR1 and CDR2 sequences are MNHEY and SMNVEV (reference sequence). As originally analysed: It was from reference gene primer amplification that nucleated cell counts were estimated. Here immunoSEQ multiplex PCR was the method, and the copy in TCRdb shows in-frame clones only, minus some. The V and J calls and clone size were taken over from that table, and D and trimming were inferred from the DNA. The sample consists of around 58,000 clones, 80% to 95% of them appearing once. Sequencing was carried out using peripheral blood. The receptor comes from a human donor with active COVID-19. The donor label of this sample is uncertain. The V and J genes are TRBV27 and TRBJ1-2; TRBD1 is a possible D gene (6 bases). The CDR3 coding sequence is TGTGCCAGCAGTTTAGACAGGACAGTTGATCCCTATGGCTACACCTTC. It yields the protein CASSLDRTVDPYGYTF.